These T cell receptor beta chains were read from a single sample in a study of blood T cell repertoires in COVID-19. This table comes from immunoSEQ multiplex PCR, and its TCRdb copy is limited to in-frame clones, with some not included. The sample shows about 440,000 clones, roughly 85% of them seen only once. Sequences were obtained from PBMCs or T cells enriched from blood (not recorded which). These receptors were taken from a woman between 18 and 29 years old with acute COVID-19. Each CDR3 is given with its conserved first and last residue. A D gene is named only where the DNA matches it firmly. The size of a clone is reported for some rows only, either as once, few or many, or as a class for expanded clones.

abundance	d_gene	j_gene	v_gene	CDR3nt	CDR3aa
-	-	TRBJ1-6	TRBV19	TGTGCCAGTAGTAGGAGACCCACGAGCTCCTATAATTCACCCCTCCACTTT	CASSRRPTSSYNSPLHF
-	-	TRBJ1-5	TRBV11-2	TGTGCCAGCAGCCGAGTCGGGGGATTGTATCAGCCCCAGCATTTT	CASSRVGGLYQPQHF
-	-	TRBJ2-3	TRBV6-5	TGTGCCAGCAGTTCCAACAGGGTCTTGGATACGCAGTATTTT	CASSSNRVLDTQYF
-	TRBD2	TRBJ2-5	TRBV6-5	TGTGCCAGCAGTTACATAGCGGGTCCCCAGGAGACCCAGTACTTC	CASSYIAGPQETQYF
-	-	TRBJ1-6	TRBV28	TGTGCCAGCAGTTTGCGGGGGAATTCACCCCTCCACTTT	CASSLRGNSPLHF
-	-	TRBJ1-6	TRBV7-3	TGTGCCAGCAGCCCCTCGGGTAATTCACCCCTCCACTTT	CASSPSGNSPLHF
-	TRBD1	TRBJ1-1	TRBV10-3	TGTGCCATCAGCAGGGACAGCCTGAACACTGAAGCTTTCTTT	CAISRDSLNTEAFF
-	TRBD1	TRBJ1-2	TRBV5-4	TGTGCCAGCAGATATGCGGGACAGGGGGCGCAAGGCTACACCTTC	CASRYAGQGAQGYTF
-	TRBD1	TRBJ1-1	TRBV13	TGTGCCAGCAGCCAGGGGGGACGCCAAAACACTGAAGCTTTCTTT	CASSQGGRQNTEAFF
-	TRBD2	TRBJ2-7	TRBV5-6	TGTGCCAGCAGCTTGGGGCTAGCGGGAGGGAGTGAGCAGTACTTC	CASSLGLAGGSEQYF
-	TRBD2	TRBJ2-3	TRBV9	TGTGCCAGCAGACCGATCGGACTAGGGGCAGATACGCAGTATTTT	CASRPIGLGADTQYF
-	-	TRBJ1-4	TRBV11-2	TGTGCCAGCAGCTCGATTACAGGGCGGGTTGAAAAACTGTTTTTT	CASSSITGRVEKLFF
once	TRBD1	TRBJ1-2	TRBV6-1	TGTGCCAGCAGTGAAAGGGCAGGGGGCGATGGATACACCTTC	CASSERAGGDGYTF
-	TRBD1	TRBJ1-4	TRBV4-1	TGCGCCAGCAGCCAATTTTTAGGACAGGGGACTGAAAAACTGTTTTTT	CASSQFLGQGTEKLFF